The rows below give T cell receptor beta chains drawn from one sample of a study of neurological immune-mediated disorders. MiXCR, run by TCRdb on the 5' RACE reads, gives a single entry per CDR3 protein. The table lists 70,000 to 95,000 distinct CDR3 sequences, roughly 18% of them singletons, with roughly 15% in the top ten. Sample: PBMCs. These receptor sequences come from a woman in her forties in good health. Each CDR3 is given without its conserved first and last residue. Fields, in order: V gene, CDR3 protein.

TRBV20-1 | SARDGGGNGGYT
TRBV2 | ASSDASGQGNEQY
TRBV19 | ASSPYKDGSNQPQH
TRBV7-2 | ASSLDVEGNYGYT
TRBV6-2/TRBV6-3 | PSWGHPQETQY
TRBV5-6 | ASSLMGYSNQPQH
TRBV10-3 | AISESTLKGGANVLT
TRBV20-1 | SARGGQGSNYGYT
TRBV12-3/TRBV12-4 | ASRSDRGLSQPQH
TRBV4-3 | ASSQDKGPWGANEQF
TRBV29-1 | SVGGGTGDGTEAF
TRBV29-1 | SGLKGAETQY
TRBV10-3 | AIGVGGDHNEQF
TRBV29-1 | SVDGEGDTGELF
TRBV5-1 | ASSFQVRNTEAF
TRBV4-2 | ASSQDRSIGGYT
TRBV6-2/TRBV6-3 | ASSLTLYNEQF
TRBV6-6 | ASSIGEKLF
TRBV12-3/TRBV12-4 | ASSLMGSWRQY
TRBV5-4 | ASSLGRGNEQF
TRBV28 | ASRGSGGKTEAF
TRBV6-6 | ASNPWGDIGDTQY
TRBV9 | ASSASGGANNEQF
TRBV20-1 | SARTQGNQPQH
TRBV6-5 | ASSYSGEGNYGYT
TRBV6-2/TRBV6-3 | ASSSGPGQGNEQF
TRBV28 | ASLPGARSNQPQH
TRBV19 | ASSIKPTGSEAF
TRBV7-2 | ASSLAGSLETDTQY
TRBV20-1 | SARKGDLGYT
TRBV5-1 | ASSLQAGGQPQH
TRBV10-3 | AISESRDRGPYTQY
TRBV15 | ATSRRPSSGGLNEQY
TRBV29-1 | SVSSYAEAF
TRBV20-1 | SATGEVNYGYT
TRBV3-1 | ASSQARETQY
TRBV7-2 | ASRERQNTEAF
TRBV5-1 | ASSTGVTDTQY
TRBV6-5 | ASSPTGNPREQPQH
TRBV10-3 | AISDRSTLKRNTEAF
TRBV20-1 | SASPPGGEQY
TRBV3-1 | ASSQDLGGNQPQH
TRBV6-2/TRBV6-3 | ASSYRDRLSNQPQH
TRBV7-2 | TSSVKLIDTQY
TRBV6-5 | ASSYPPGGGEQY
TRBV5-1 | ASSLTGNMNTEAF
TRBV5-1 | ASSLVQGMGDTEAF
TRBV6-1 | ASSEAQEGGSEQY
TRBV7-8 | ASSRPGGTLSEAF
TRBV6-6 | ASTLTGENGNTIY
TRBV2 | ASSEGGSGNTIY
TRBV29-1 | SVLRDRGYEQY
TRBV6-5 | ASSKFGTSGGADTGELF